These 28 T cell receptor beta chains share one sample of origin, sequenced in a study of blood T cell repertoires in COVID-19. TCRdb's copy holds only in-frame clones and misses some; the assay was immunoSEQ multiplex PCR. The sample has under 200,000 clones, around 67% seen once. The material sequenced was peripheral blood. The source of these receptors is a woman of 80 years or more with acute or convalescent COVID-19.

This clone appeared a few times. This chain uses TRBV5-1 with TRBJ2-1; 8 positions agree with TRBD1. The germline V gene has CDR1 SGHRS and CDR2 YFSETQ. V shed 0 bases, J shed 9 bases, and the junction held 8 bases outside the gene matches. The CDR3 consists of 15 residues. The CDR3 reads CASSLAGQGRVEQFF. In nucleotides, the CDR3 is TGCGCCAGCAGCTTGGCAGGACAGGGAAGGGTTGAGCAGTTCTTC.

CDR3 amino acids: CASSLVAGATGELFF. In DNA form, the CDR3 reads TGTGCCAGCAGCTTAGTCGCAGGGGCGACCGGGGAGCTGTTTTTT. The chain recombines TRBV7-6 with TRBJ2-2; TRBD1 is a possible D gene (6 bases). Germline lookup yields CDR1 SGHVS and CDR2 FNYEAQ. This CDR3 is built from 15 residues. The V and J ends lost 1 base and 5 bases respectively, with 11 bases between them.

The chain employs TRBV28 and TRBJ2-7; a weak D match, TRBD1 (6 bases). Trimming took off 2 bases at V and 0 bases at J, with 23 bases between the two ends. There are 19 residues in the CDR3. CDR1 MDHEN and CDR2 SYDVKM come from the germline V gene. As DNA, the CDR3 is TGTGCCAGCAGTTTAAACCCAGGGGACGTTTGGGTAAGCTCCTACGAGCAGTACTTC. It codes for CASSLNPGDVWVSSYEQYF. Combining the CDR3 with reference TRBV28 and TRBJ2-7 gives the whole variable domain DVKVTQSSRYLVKRTGEKVFLECVQDMDHENMFWYRQDPGLGLRLIYFSYDVKMKEKGDIPEGYSVSREKKERFSLILESASTNQTSMYLCASSLNPGDVWVSSYEQYFGPGTRLTVT.

The V call is TRBV6-5, the J call TRBJ2-7; 7 nucleotides line up with TRBD2. V dropped 0 bases and J dropped 7; count of bases not matched to a gene: 9. CDR1 is MNHEY, CDR2 SVGAGI, per germline. The CDR3 covers 15 residues. This CDR3 is CASSYSASGLWEQYF. DNA of the CDR3: TGTGCCAGCAGTTACTCGGCTAGCGGCCTCTGGGAGCAGTACTTC.

The chain carries TRBV28 and TRBJ1-2, with unresolved D. V dropped 7 bases and J dropped 5 bases, with 5 bases sitting between them. Germline CDR1 reads MDHEN; CDR2 reads SYDVKM. This CDR3 is built from 10 residues. The CDR3 sequence is CASMRYGYTF. The CDR3, as DNA: TGTGCCAGCATGAGATATGGCTACACCTTC.

This clone was counted a few times. V is TRBV2 and J is TRBJ1-1; 8 bases fit TRBD1. Germline CDR1 SNHLY, CDR2 FYNNEI. The CDR3 runs to 13 residues. Trimming cost V 7 bases and J 4 bases; bases outside gene matches: 5. The CDR3 spells CASTQGATTEAFF. CDR3 coding DNA: TGTGCCAGCACCCAGGGGGCCACCACTGAAGCTTTCTTT.

This clone was picked up a small number of times. The chain uses TRBV7-3 and TRBJ1-1, with D possibly being TRBD1 (6 bases). This CDR3 is built from 13 residues. CDR1 is SGHTA and CDR2 is FQGTGA in the germline V gene. V was cut by 2 bases and J by 11 bases, with 15 bases left in between. CDR3 region: CASSLQWGLQAFF. Here the CDR3 DNA reads TGTGCCAGCAGCTTACAATGGGGGCTGCAGGCTTTCTTT.

The chain links TRBV4-2 to TRBJ2-4; D is ambiguous. Trimming left V 4 bases short and J 9 bases short, with 13 bases between. The CDR3 consists of 13 residues. Germline V gives CDR1 LGHNA, CDR2 YNFKEQ. The CDR3 region is CASSPDRLAIQYF. The CDR3, as DNA: TGTGCCAGCAGCCCTGACCGACTGGCCATTCAGTACTTC.

The chain is built from TRBV28 and TRBJ2-1, with 12 bases that match TRBD2. V lost 3 bases, J lost 6 bases, and 3 bases stayed unmatched. The CDR3 is made up of 15 amino acids. Germline CDR1 is MDHEN and CDR2 is SYDVKM. The CDR3 nucleotides are TGTGCCAGCAGTTTTCTGACTAGCGGGAGCAATGAGCAGTTCTTC. Protein: CASSFLTSGSNEQFF.

The rearrangement uses TRBV19 and TRBJ2-5, with 8 nucleotides matching TRBD2. Germline V gene data show CDR1 as LNHDA and CDR2 as SQIVND (reference sequence). This CDR3 spans 14 amino acids. J gave up 2 bases and V 5 bases, and 4 bases lay outside the gene matches. In nucleotides, the CDR3 is TGTGCCAGTAGTTGGACTAGCCTGCAAGAGACCCAGTACTTC. As protein: CASSWTSLQETQYF.

The chain couples TRBV7-2 to TRBJ2-5, with D perhaps TRBD1 (6 bases). This CDR3 region has 13 residues. CDR1 and CDR2 (germline): SGHTA, FQGNSA. V was cut by 1 base and J by 7 bases, with 10 bases left in between. CDR3: CASSLDPTGTQYF. The CDR3 nucleotides are TGTGCCAGCAGCTTAGACCCGACAGGGACCCAGTACTTC.

This chain joins TRBV6-6 and TRBJ2-1; a weak D match, TRBD2 (6 bases). In germline, CDR1 is MNHNY, CDR2 SVGAGI (reference sequence). This CDR3 region has 17 residues. Trimming took off 5 bases at V and 5 bases at J, with 22 bases between the two ends. CDR3 region: CASSPTTTGGTHNEQFF. The CDR3 coding sequence is TGTGCCAGCAGTCCAACTACTACCGGCGGGACGCACAATGAGCAGTTCTTC.

This chain connects TRBV6-1 to TRBJ2-7, with D unclear. Germline V lookup: CDR1 MNHNS, CDR2 SASEGT. The CDR3 is made up of 15 amino acids. The germline V and J ends were trimmed by 3 bases and 0 bases, with 12 bases remaining between them. DNA for the CDR3: TGTGCCAGCAGTGATGGGCAGCCCCTCTCCTACGAGCAGTACTTC. This sequence encodes CASSDGQPLSYEQYF.

The rearrangement uses TRBV5-1 and TRBJ2-6; 12 bases are shared with TRBD1. Germline CDR1 reads SGHRS; CDR2 reads YFSETQ. The CDR3 is made up of 19 amino acids. After removal of 2 bases from V and 0 bases from J, the junction contained 6 bases not matched to a gene. CDR3 region: CASSFSGTGGFSGANVLTF. The CDR3 DNA is TGCGCCAGCAGCTTTTCAGGGACAGGGGGCTTCTCTGGGGCCAACGTCCTGACTTTC.

This clone showed up just a few times. CDR3 in DNA: TGTGCCAGCAACGTCGTGGGGACAGGGTCTTACAATGAGCAGTTCTTC. It translates to CASNVVGTGSYNEQFF. The rearrangement uses TRBV5-4 and TRBJ2-1; TRBD1 aligns across 9 bases. This CDR3 has 16 residues. CDR1 and CDR2 from the germline V gene are SGHNT and YYREEE (reference sequence). V lost 6 bases, J lost 4 bases, and 11 bases stayed unmatched.

The rearrangement links TRBV21-1 to TRBJ1-2; TRBD1, the table's D call, lacks a check against the DNA. TRBV21-1 is deemed a pseudogene. This CDR3 spans 11 amino acids. CDR3 DNA: TGTGCCAGCAGCTGGGCCCATGGCTACACCTTC. It codes for CASSWAHGYTF.

This chain joins TRBV30 and TRBJ1-4; D is unclear. The CDR3 has 12 residues. Trimming removed 2 bases from V and 8 bases from J, with 9 bases in between. Germline CDR1 GTSNPN, CDR2 SVGIG (reference sequence). The CDR3: CAWSSQNEKLFF. Written as DNA, the CDR3 is TGTGCCTGGAGTTCTCAGAACGAAAAACTGTTTTTT.

This chain uses TRBV5-4 with TRBJ2-2; no clear D. CDR3 length: 15 residues. The ends were cut back, 4 bases at V and 3 bases at J, with 13 bases in the middle. Germline V gene data show CDR1 as SGHNT and CDR2 as YYREEE (reference sequence). The CDR3 region is CASSLADSYTGELFF. The CDR3 DNA follows: TGTGCCAGCAGCCTGGCAGACTCCTACACCGGGGAGCTGTTTTTT.

The rearrangement links TRBV5-1 to TRBJ1-4; TRBD1 agrees at 7 bases. Trimming removed 4 bases from V and 3 bases from J; junction bases left unmatched: 6. Germline lookup yields CDR1 SGHRS and CDR2 YFSETQ. The CDR3 sequence is 15 residues long. The CDR3 here is CASSPRDSSNEKLFF. The CDR3 coding sequence is TGCGCCAGCAGCCCCCGGGACAGTTCTAATGAAAAACTGTTTTTT.

This chain connects TRBV6-4 to TRBJ1-2; 7 bases are a match to TRBD1. Losses at the gene ends were 5 bases for V and 2 bases for J; bases not matched to a gene: 5. Germline-derived CDR1 and CDR2 are MRHNA and SNTAGT. CDR3 length: 14 amino acids. CDR3 protein: CASSPQTGNYGYTF. The CDR3 coding sequence is TGTGCCAGCAGTCCACAGACAGGGAACTATGGCTACACCTTC.

This chain joins TRBV7-9 and TRBJ2-7; 11 positions agree with TRBD2. The CDR3 sequence is 16 residues long. The ends lost 4 bases at V and 4 bases at J; junction bases unmatched: 9. The germline CDR1 and CDR2 sequences are SEHNR and FQNEAQ (reference sequence). The CDR3 sequence is CASSSLRGLAEYEQYF. CDR3 nucleotides: TGTGCCAGCAGCTCTCTCCGGGGACTAGCGGAATACGAGCAGTACTTC.

For the CDR3, the DNA is TGTGCCAGCAGTTTCCCGACAGGTAGAGGACAAGAGACCCAGTACTTC. It translates to CASSFPTGRGQETQYF. The chain is built from TRBV28 and TRBJ2-5; possibly TRBD1 for D (6 bases). Per germline, CDR1 MDHEN and CDR2 SYDVKM. Trimming left V 3 bases short and J 2 bases short, with 16 bases between. The CDR3 contains 16 residues.

The V and J genes are TRBV13 and TRBJ2-6, with D perhaps matching TRBD1 (6 bases). Trimming pared 1 base from V and 0 bases from J, leaving 10 bases between. Looked up from germline, CDR1 is PRHDT and CDR2 is FYEKMQ (reference sequence). The CDR3 is made up of 17 amino acids. This CDR3 reads CASSLAGADSGANVLTF. CDR3 nucleotides: TGTGCCAGCAGCTTAGCAGGGGCCGACTCTGGGGCCAACGTCCTGACTTTC.

The V and J genes are TRBV27 and TRBJ1-1; D might be TRBD1 (6 bases). Germline V gene data show CDR1 as MNHEY and CDR2 as SMNVEV (reference sequence). With 0 bases removed from V and 8 bases from J, the gap between germline ends came to 10 bases. The CDR3 runs to 13 residues. The CDR3 loop is CASSLSSTGEAFF. CDR3 bases: TGTGCCAGCAGTTTATCCTCGACAGGCGAAGCTTTCTTT.

The chain joins TRBV7-8 to TRBJ2-1, with 8 positions matching TRBD2. The V and J ends lost 0 bases and 9 bases, in that order; junction bases with no gene match: 10. This CDR3 is built from 16 residues. Germline CDR1 and CDR2: SGHVS and FQNEAQ. CDR3 DNA sequence: TGTGCCAGCAGCTTAGCCCCGGGACTAGACTCTGTTGAGCAGTTCTTC. Amino acid sequence: CASSLAPGLDSVEQFF.

The chain joins TRBV19 to TRBJ2-1; the match to TRBD2 covers 9 bases. The V gene's germline CDR1 is LNHDA and CDR2 SQIVND (reference sequence). With 6 bases clipped from V and 5 bases from J, the junction kept 11 bases outside the gene matches. This CDR3 contains 16 residues. The chain's CDR3 is CASSKLAGGAHNEQFF. CDR3 coding DNA: TGTGCCAGTAGCAAACTAGCGGGCGGCGCTCACAATGAGCAGTTCTTC.

This sequence joins TRBV12-3 or TRBV12-4 and TRBJ1-2; tentatively, D is TRBD1 (6 bases). CDR3 length: 12 amino acids. V lost 7 bases to trimming and J lost 7 bases, with 13 bases between them. CDR3 in DNA: TGTGCCAGCACCCGGGTGGGGGCTGGCTACACCTTC. Protein: CASTRVGAGYTF.

The chain has TRBV27 and TRBJ1-5; D gene unclear. CDR3 length: 15 residues. The V gene lost 7 bases and the J gene lost 0 bases, with 13 bases spanning the gap. Looked up from germline, CDR1 is MNHEY and CDR2 is SMNVEV (reference sequence). The CDR3 nucleotides read TGTGCCAGCACCCTGAACCCCTATAGCAATCAGCCCCAGCATTTT. Translation: CASTLNPYSNQPQHF.